These 21 T cell receptor beta chains originate from one sample sequenced in a study of T cell repertoires in cytomegalovirus infection. TCRdb ran MiXCR on the reads and lists one entry per CDR3 protein. The top ten hold about 53% of the sample, which has 100,000 to 150,000 distinct CDR3 sequences, 32% seen once. These TCRs are of unknown antigen specificity. The sequencing used CD8+ T cells from cultured PBMCs, collected from culture after CMV antigen stimulation. The receptors originated from a human donor in good health (CMV status not recorded). Some clones in this sample may be carry-over from other donors' samples.

The J gene is TRBJ2-7, the V gene TRBV6-5, with 8 nucleotides matching TRBD1. Per germline, CDR1 MNHEY and CDR2 SVGAGI. V was clipped by 2 bases and J by 8 bases; unmatched bases: 2. The CDR3 is 12 residues long. The CDR3 DNA reads TGTGCCAGCAGTTACGCAGGGGGCCAGCAGTACTTC. It codes for CASSYAGGQQYF.

This clonotype was seen a handful of times. The chain recombines TRBV7-9 with TRBJ2-7, with D perhaps TRBD1 (6 bases). Trimming cost V 5 bases and J 4 bases, with 15 bases left between them. Germline V CDR1 and CDR2: SEHNR, FQNEAQ (reference sequence). The CDR3 is 14 amino acids. CDR3 protein: CASSTQGRGYEQYF. The CDR3 DNA follows: TGTGCCAGCAGCACCCAGGGAAGGGGGTACGAGCAGTACTTC.

This clonotype has at least ten counts. The chain links TRBV7-2 to TRBJ2-1, with D perhaps matching TRBD2 (5 bases). Germline V lookup: CDR1 SGHTA, CDR2 FQGNSA. The V and J ends lost 5 bases and 4 bases respectively, with 12 bases between them. This CDR3 has 14 amino acids. In nucleotides, the CDR3 is TGTGCCAGCAGCCCAGCCGGGAAATACAATGAGCAGTTCTTC. This encodes CASSPAGKYNEQFF.

This clonotype has more than one count but fewer than ten. This chain uses TRBV4-3 with TRBJ2-6; possible D gene TRBD2, 6 bases. The CDR3 totals 18 residues. Germline V CDR1 and CDR2: LGHNA, YSLEER. V was shortened by 0 bases and J by 1 base, with 13 bases between the two germline ends. The CDR3 reads CASSQDGGLGSGANVLTF. In nucleotides, the CDR3 is TGCGCCAGCAGCCAAGATGGAGGGCTTGGATCTGGGGCCAACGTCCTGACTTTC.

The chain uses TRBV5-1 and TRBJ2-7; no firm D call. Germline-derived CDR1 and CDR2 are SGHRS and YFSETQ. The ends were cut back, 0 bases at V and 1 base at J, with 14 bases in the middle. The CDR3 totals 16 residues. This CDR3 reads CASSLAEARGSYEQYF. DNA of the CDR3: TGCGCCAGCAGCTTGGCCGAGGCAAGAGGTTCCTACGAGCAGTACTTC.

This clonotype was counted many times. The chain uses TRBV7-2 and TRBJ1-1, with TRBD1 matching 9 bases. Per germline, CDR1 SGHTA and CDR2 FQGNSA. The V gene end was trimmed by 5 bases and the J gene end by 0 bases; junction bases not matched to a gene: 10. The CDR3 extends over 17 amino acids. The CDR3 region has the DNA TGTGCCAGCAGCGGGGGACAGGGTGGTGTAATGAACACTGAAGCTTTCTTT. Protein product: CASSGGQGGVMNTEAFF.

Only one count was recorded for this clonotype. This chain connects TRBV2 to TRBJ1-5; possible D gene TRBD1, 5 bases. The germline V gene encodes CDR1 SNHLY and CDR2 FYNNEI. V was cut by 6 bases and J by 3 bases, with 15 bases left in between. This CDR3 is built from 15 residues. The CDR3 coding sequence is TGTGCCAGCAGAGGCAGGGAGGTTACCAATCAGCCCCAGCATTTT. Translation: CASRGREVTNQPQHF.

In its sample, this clonotype was seen many times. The gene calls are TRBV7-8 and TRBJ2-3; no clear D. V shed 0 bases and J shed 4 bases, with 11 bases lying between them. The CDR3 consists of 15 residues. Germline V gene lookup returns CDR1 SGHVS and CDR2 FQNEAQ. The CDR3: CASSLAEYSADTQYF. The CDR3 DNA reads as TGTGCCAGCAGCTTAGCGGAGTACAGCGCAGATACGCAGTATTTT.

This clonotype was observed a few times. V gene TRBV6-2 or TRBV6-3 combines with J gene TRBJ2-1; perhaps TRBD2 as D (6 bases). Trimming stripped 5 bases from V and 6 bases from J, with 11 bases between. This CDR3 comprises 13 residues. Germline V gene data show CDR1 as MNHEY and CDR2 as SVGEGT. The CDR3 protein is CASSPGLPNEQFF. The CDR3, as DNA: TGTGCCAGCAGTCCGGGACTCCCCAATGAGCAGTTCTTC.

The V call is TRBV7-2, the J call TRBJ1-4; D remains unclear. CDR1 is SGHTA and CDR2 is FQGNSA in the germline V gene. The CDR3 consists of 17 residues. V lost 5 bases to trimming and J lost 0 bases, with 16 bases between them. The CDR3 sequence is CASSPQLHPATNEKLFF. DNA for the CDR3: TGTGCCAGCAGCCCCCAACTACATCCTGCAACTAATGAAAAACTGTTTTTT.

This clonotype has just a few counts. This chain links TRBV12-3 or TRBV12-4 with TRBJ2-1, with D maybe TRBD2 (6 bases). The V gene lost 3 bases and the J gene lost 5 bases, with 8 bases spanning the gap. The CDR3 has 13 amino acids. The CDR3 sequence is CASSLTSNNEQFF. CDR3 sequence (DNA): TGTGCCAGCAGTTTGACTAGTAACAATGAGCAGTTCTTC.

A few counts support this clonotype. V is TRBV12-3 or TRBV12-4 and J is TRBJ1-5; TRBD1 is a possible D gene (5 bases). Trimming shortened V by 3 bases and J by 0 bases, and 6 bases separated the two germline ends. The CDR3 is 14 amino acids. This chain's CDR3 is CASSLRGSNQPQHF. The CDR3 region has the DNA TGTGCCAGCAGTTTGAGGGGTAGCAATCAGCCCCAGCATTTT.

The chain joins TRBV6-1 to TRBJ2-7; 10 bases map to TRBD1. J lost 4 bases, V lost 6 bases, and 9 bases had no gene match. The CDR3 contains 15 residues. The germline V gene encodes CDR1 MNHNS and CDR2 SASEGT. The CDR3 DNA reads TGTGCCAGCAGGTCTTTTAGGGACAGGGGTTACGAGCAGTACTTC. Translation gives CASRSFRDRGYEQYF.

This clonotype has just a few counts. This rearrangement joins TRBV7-8 to TRBJ2-5; possible D gene TRBD1, 6 bases. CDR1 and CDR2 from the germline V gene are SGHVS and FQNEAQ. The V end lost 4 bases, the J end lost 0 bases, and 6 bases lay between the germline ends. The CDR3 contains 13 residues. CDR3 amino acids: CASSWTDQETQYF. The CDR3 region has the DNA TGTGCCAGCAGCTGGACAGACCAAGAGACCCAGTACTTC. Full variable domain (rest looked up from reference TRBV7-8 and TRBJ2-5): GAGVSQSPRYKVAKRGQDVALRCDPISGHVSLFWYQQALGQGPEFLTYFQNEAQLDKSGLPSDRFFAERPEGSVSTLKIQRTQQEDSAVYLCASSWTDQETQYFGPGTRLLVL.

This clonotype was seen only a few times. This chain connects TRBV7-2 to TRBJ2-7; D is undetermined. V was clipped by 5 bases and J by 7 bases, with 18 bases between them. The CDR3 totals 14 residues. Germline CDR1 SGHTA, CDR2 FQGNSA. As DNA, the CDR3 is TGTGCCAGCAGCCCATTTAATCAGAAAAGGGAGCAGTACTTC. Protein product: CASSPFNQKREQYF.

The CDR3 reads CASSQGTGRTYGYTF. The CDR3 DNA is TGCGCCAGCAGCCAAGGGACAGGGCGCACCTATGGCTACACCTTC. The V and J genes are TRBV4-1 and TRBJ1-2; 8 bases agree with TRBD1. CDR3 length equals 15 residues. Germline CDR1 is MGHRA and CDR2 is YSYEKL. Germline trimming cut 1 base from V and 4 bases from J; bases unmatched to any gene: 5.

The rearrangement links TRBV5-4 to TRBJ2-7; 11 nucleotides match TRBD1. V shed 1 base and J 7 bases; nucleotides not matched to a gene: 7. This CDR3 spans 15 amino acids. Per the germline V gene, CDR1 is SGHNT and CDR2 is YYREEE (reference sequence). The CDR3 sequence: CASSLTGQGAGEQYF. The CDR3 DNA is TGTGCCAGCAGCTTGACCGGACAGGGGGCGGGTGAGCAGTACTTC.

V gene TRBV12-3 or TRBV12-4 combines with J gene TRBJ2-7; TRBD1 matches at 9 bases. The CDR3 sequence is 14 residues long. V was pared by 5 bases and J by 3 bases, with 5 bases of the junction left unmatched. CDR3 nucleotide sequence: TGTGCCAGCAGTGCATGGGACAGGGACTACGAGCAGTACTTC. This encodes CASSAWDRDYEQYF.

This clonotype was seen repeatedly, ten times or more. The chain is built from TRBV6-2 or TRBV6-3 and TRBJ2-7; the match to TRBD1 covers 11 bases. The CDR3 sequence is 14 residues long. Germline CDR1 MNHEY, CDR2 SVGEGT. Germline trimming cut 5 bases from V and 2 bases from J; bases unmatched to any gene: 2. CDR3 sequence: CASSPGQGAYEQYF. The DNA for the CDR3 is TGTGCCAGCAGTCCGGGACAGGGGGCCTACGAGCAGTACTTC.

The V gene is TRBV5-4, the J gene TRBJ2-1; tentative D call: TRBD2 (5 bases). Trimming left V 0 bases short and J 1 base short, with 8 bases between. This CDR3 comprises 15 residues. Germline V gene lookup returns CDR1 SGHNT and CDR2 YYREEE (reference sequence). CDR3 coding DNA: TGTGCCAGCAGCTTGGCTCGGGGTTCCTACAATGAGCAGTTCTTC. This sequence encodes CASSLARGSYNEQFF.

The chain joins TRBV6-6 to TRBJ1-1, with a tentative D call TRBD1 (6 bases). The CDR3 has 14 amino acids. Germline-derived CDR1 and CDR2 are MNHNY and SVGAGI (reference sequence). Trimming pared 2 bases from V and 4 bases from J, leaving 11 bases between. The DNA of the CDR3 is TGTGCCAGCAGTTACGGGGGGCTTGGCACTGAAGCTTTCTTT. Translated: CASSYGGLGTEAFF.